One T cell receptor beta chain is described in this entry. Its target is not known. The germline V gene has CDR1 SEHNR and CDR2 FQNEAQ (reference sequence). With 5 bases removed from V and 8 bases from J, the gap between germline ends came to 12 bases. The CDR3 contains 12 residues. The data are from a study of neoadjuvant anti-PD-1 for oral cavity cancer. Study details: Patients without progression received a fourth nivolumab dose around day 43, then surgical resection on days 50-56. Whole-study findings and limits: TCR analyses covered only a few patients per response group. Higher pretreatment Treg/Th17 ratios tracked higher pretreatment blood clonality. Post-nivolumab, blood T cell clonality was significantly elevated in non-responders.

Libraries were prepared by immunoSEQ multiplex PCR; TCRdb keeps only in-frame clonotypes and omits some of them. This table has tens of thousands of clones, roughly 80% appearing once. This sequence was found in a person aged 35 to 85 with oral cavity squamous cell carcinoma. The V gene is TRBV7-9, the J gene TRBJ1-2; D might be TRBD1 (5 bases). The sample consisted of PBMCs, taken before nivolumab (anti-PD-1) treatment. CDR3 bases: TGTGCCAGCAGCCTGGGGGGGAGAGGCTACACCTTC. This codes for CASSLGGRGYTF.